The source of this T cell receptor (beta chain) is a study of blood T cell repertoires in COVID-19. Study summary: The United States, Italy and Spain provided the acute and convalescent COVID-19 samples. Sample material is recorded as cDNA or gDNA derived from T cells, B-cell-depleted T cells, or PBMCs.

The CDR3 consists of 16 residues. CDR1 is SGHRS and CDR2 is YFSETQ in the germline V gene. Trimming shortened V by 0 bases and J by 1 base, and 11 bases separated the two germline ends. Followed over time, Seattle patients had been enrolled while infection was active. Per the original methods: The authors estimated nucleated cell counts from reference gene primer amplification. Assay: immunoSEQ multiplex PCR; the TCRdb copy retains only in-frame clones and omits some. The V and J calls and clone size are taken from that table; D and trimming were inferred from the DNA. The sample holds about 260,000 clones; about nine tenths are singletons and the top ten take about 11%.

The J gene is TRBJ1-5, the V gene TRBV5-1; weak D call: TRBD1 (5 bases). The receptor comes from a woman aged 30 to 39 with COVID-19, enrolled during active disease. The sequencing input was peripheral blood. The chain's CDR3 is CASSLGYGGSNQPQHF. The CDR3 DNA follows: TGCGCCAGCAGCTTGGGGTACGGGGGGAGCAATCAGCCCCAGCATTTT.